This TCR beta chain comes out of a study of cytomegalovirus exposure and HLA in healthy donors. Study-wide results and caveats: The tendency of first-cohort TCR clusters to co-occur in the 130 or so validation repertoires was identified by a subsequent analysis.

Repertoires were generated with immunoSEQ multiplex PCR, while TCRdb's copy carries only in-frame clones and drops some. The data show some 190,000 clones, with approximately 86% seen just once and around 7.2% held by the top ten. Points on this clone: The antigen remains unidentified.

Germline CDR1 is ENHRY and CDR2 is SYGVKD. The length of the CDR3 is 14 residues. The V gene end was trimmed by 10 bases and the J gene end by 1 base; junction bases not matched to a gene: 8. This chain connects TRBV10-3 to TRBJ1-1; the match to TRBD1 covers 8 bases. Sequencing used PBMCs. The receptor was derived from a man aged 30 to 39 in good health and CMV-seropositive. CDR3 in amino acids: CATGQGTGNTEAFF. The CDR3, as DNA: TGTGCCACCGGGCAAGGGACAGGGAACACTGAAGCTTTCTTT.